Presented here are 21 T cell receptor beta chains from one specimen sequenced in a study of cytomegalovirus exposure and HLA in healthy donors (dated by TCRdb to 2016 to 2017). The library was generated by the immunoSEQ multiplex PCR assay. The multiplex PCR relied on a mix of 60 forward primers for TCR Vbeta segments and 13 reverse primers for TCR Jbeta segments. TCRdb carries this immuneACCESS record with in-frame sequences only. Its versions omit some clonotypes, under half of them owing to an unresolved V gene in the studies checked, with the rest unexplained. Counted in this sample were 150,000 to 200,000 clones; 60% to 85% of them appeared once. Of the sample, 4.5% to 6% falls within the top ten clones. The sequenced sample consisted of PBMCs. The source is a man aged 35-49 years in good health and CMV-seronegative.

The chain recombines TRBV5-1 with TRBJ2-6; tentative D call: TRBD1 (8 bases). The V end lost 2 bases, the J end lost 2 bases, and 20 bases lay between the germline ends. CDR3 size: 19 residues. The germline V gene has CDR1 SGHRS and CDR2 YFSETQ. This chain's CDR3 is CASSFGQGGVFAGANVLTF. Here the CDR3 DNA reads TGCGCCAGCAGCTTTGGACAGGGAGGGGTTTTCGCTGGGGCCAACGTCCTGACTTTC.

J is TRBJ1-3 and V is TRBV9; D gene unclear. Trimming pared 0 bases from V and 4 bases from J, leaving 5 bases between. Germline loops: CDR1 SGDLS, CDR2 YYNGEE. This CDR3 has 13 residues. The CDR3 spells CASSVAPGNTIYF. CDR3 DNA: TGTGCCAGCAGCGTAGCCCCAGGAAACACCATATATTTT.

The gene calls are TRBV4-3 and TRBJ2-3; D gene unclear. The CDR3 is 14 amino acids. CDR1 and CDR2 (germline): LGHNA, YSLEER. Deletions cut 4 bases from V and 7 bases from J, with 15 bases between. As DNA, the CDR3 is TGCGCCAGCAGCCCCTCAGCGCTTAAGAATACGCAGTATTTT. It codes for CASSPSALKNTQYF.

The V gene is TRBV5-1, the J gene TRBJ2-5; no clear D. Between the trimmed V and J ends, which lost 2 bases and 5 bases, there was a span of 7 bases. The CDR3 totals 12 residues. Germline V gene data show CDR1 as SGHRS and CDR2 as YFSETQ. CDR3 amino acids: CASSLSSETQYF. CDR3 nucleotide sequence: TGCGCCAGCAGCTTAAGCTCCGAGACCCAGTACTTC.

J is TRBJ2-7 and V is TRBV5-4; TRBD1 matches at 7 bases. With 5 bases clipped from V and 0 bases from J, the junction kept 5 bases outside the gene matches. Germline CDR1 is SGHNT and CDR2 is YYREEE (reference sequence). This CDR3 contains 14 residues. The CDR3 sequence: CASSQTGSSYEQYF. CDR3 nucleotides: TGTGCCAGCAGTCAGACAGGGAGCTCCTACGAGCAGTACTTC.

The J gene is TRBJ1-3, the V gene TRBV4-1, with D perhaps matching TRBD1 (6 bases). Deletions cut 1 base from V and 2 bases from J, with 15 bases between. CDR1 is MGHRA, CDR2 YSYEKL, per germline. This CDR3 region has 17 residues. CDR3 nucleotide sequence: TGCGCCAGCAGCCAAGTCGGTCTGGGGGGGCCTGGAAACACCATATATTTT. It encodes CASSQVGLGGPGNTIYF.

CDR3 bases: TGTGCCAGTAGCGACGGAGGCAGTGACTATGGCTACACCTTC. It translates to CASSDGGSDYGYTF. J is TRBJ1-2 and V is TRBV19; D is unresolved. CDR3 length equals 14 residues. Trimming cost V 6 bases and J 3 bases, with 14 bases left between them. CDR1 and CDR2 from the germline V gene are LNHDA and SQIVND (reference sequence).

V and J are TRBV5-1 and TRBJ1-2; D is perhaps TRBD1 (6 bases). This CDR3 is 14 amino acids long. V lost 1 base, J lost 8 bases, and 15 bases lay in between. Germline V CDR1 and CDR2: SGHRS, YFSETQ. CDR3 coding DNA: TGCGCCAGCAGCTTGACCGGGACAATAGACGGCTACACCTTC. Protein: CASSLTGTIDGYTF.

V usage is TRBV7-7 and J usage is TRBJ2-2; no firm D call. This CDR3 region has 13 residues. V was clipped by 3 bases and J by 4 bases, with 6 bases between them. CDR1 SSHAT and CDR2 FNYEAQ come from the germline V gene (reference sequence). This chain's CDR3 is CASSLQVTGELFF. CDR3 sequence (DNA): TGTGCCAGCAGCTTGCAGGTCACCGGGGAGCTGTTTTTT.

The rearrangement joins TRBV7-3 to TRBJ1-2, with a tentative D call TRBD1 (6 bases). This CDR3 contains 19 residues. V dropped 0 bases and J dropped 4 bases, with 24 bases sitting between them. The germline V gene has CDR1 SGHTA and CDR2 FQGTGA. CDR3 protein: CASSLTYRTERESSYGYTF. CDR3 DNA sequence: TGTGCCAGCAGCTTAACGTACAGGACAGAGCGTGAATCGTCCTATGGCTACACCTTC.

This clone was counted a single time. This chain joins TRBV5-1 and TRBJ2-7; possibly TRBD2 for D (7 bases). The CDR3 is 13 amino acids. Germline V lookup: CDR1 SGHRS, CDR2 YFSETQ. Trimming took off 4 bases at V and 1 base at J, with 9 bases between the two ends. The CDR3 DNA is TGCGCCAGCAGCGGGGGGGCGTCCTACGAGCAGTACTTC. Translating gives CASSGGASYEQYF.

This clone turned up a few times. CDR3 nucleotides: TGTGCCAGCAGAGAACTCACGGGCTACGAGCAGTACTTC. This translates into CASRELTGYEQYF. The chain links TRBV7-9 to TRBJ2-7; D is ambiguous. The V end was cut by 6 bases, the J end by 3 bases, with 12 bases between. The CDR3 consists of 13 residues. From germline, CDR1 is SEHNR and CDR2 FQNEAQ (reference sequence). Complete variable domain (other parts from reference TRBV7-9 and TRBJ2-7): DTGVSQNPRHKITKRGQNVTFRCDPISEHNRLYWYRQTLGQGPEFLTYFQNEAQLEKSRLLSDRFSAERPKGSFSTLEIQRTEQGDSAMYLCASRELTGYEQYFGPGTRLTVT.

This clone has a handful of counts. The chain is built from TRBV7-3 and TRBJ2-1, with a tentative D call TRBD2 (6 bases). V lost 5 bases, J lost 9 bases, and 14 bases lay in between. Germline CDR1 reads SGHTA; CDR2 reads FQGTGA. This CDR3 has 13 amino acids. The CDR3 DNA is TGTGCCAGCAGCGTGGGACTGCACACTGAGCAGTTCTTC. Residues: CASSVGLHTEQFF. The full variable domain, in which reference TRBV7-3 and TRBJ2-1 provide the parts outside the CDR3, is GAGVSQTPSNKVTEKGKYVELRCDPISGHTALYWYRQSLGQGPEFLIYFQGTGAADDSGLPNDRFFAVRPEGSVSTLKIQRTERGDSAVYLCASSVGLHTEQFFGPGTRLTVL.

The chain combines TRBV6-5 with TRBJ2-6, with 8 nucleotides matching TRBD1. CDR3 size: 15 residues. Trimming at V came to 5 bases and at J to 2 bases, leaving 2 bases not matched to a gene. Germline V lookup: CDR1 MNHEY, CDR2 SVGAGI. CDR3: CASSPTGAGANVLTF. The CDR3 bases are TGTGCCAGCAGTCCGACAGGGGCTGGGGCCAACGTCCTGACTTTC.

CDR3 in amino acids: CAISDRRSGDEKLFF. The CDR3 DNA is TGTGCCATCAGTGATAGACGATCTGGAGATGAAAAACTGTTTTTT. The chain employs TRBV10-3 and TRBJ1-4, with no clear D. This CDR3 is 15 amino acids long. Trimming cost V 3 bases and J 6 bases, with 14 bases left between them. The V gene's germline CDR1 is ENHRY and CDR2 SYGVKD.

The rearrangement links TRBV7-7 to TRBJ2-3; 7 positions agree with TRBD2. Germline CDR1 reads SSHAT; CDR2 reads FNYEAQ (reference sequence). The ends lost 5 bases at V and 0 bases at J; junction bases unmatched: 5. The CDR3 runs to 15 residues. The DNA for the CDR3 is TGTGCCAGCAGCATGGGAGGGCCGAGCACAGATACGCAGTATTTT. Its translation is CASSMGGPSTDTQYF.

CDR3 sequence (DNA): TGTGCCACCAGCAGAGACGACAGGGGAGCTAATGAAAAACTGTTTTTT. Translated, it gives CATSRDDRGANEKLFF. V and J are TRBV15 and TRBJ1-4, with 8 nucleotides matching TRBD1. CDR3 size: 16 residues. The ends lost 0 bases at V and 3 bases at J; junction bases unmatched: 3. CDR1 is LNHNV, CDR2 YYDKDF, per germline (reference sequence).

The J gene is TRBJ2-1, the V gene TRBV6-1; TRBD2 agrees at 11 bases. Trimming at V came to 4 bases and at J to 8 bases, leaving 13 bases not matched to a gene. In germline, CDR1 is MNHNS, CDR2 SASEGT. The CDR3 loop spans 17 amino acids. Here the CDR3 DNA reads TGTGCCAGCAGTGCTCCCTTAGCGGGAGGGCCTTTCGATGAGCAGTTCTTC. It specifies CASSAPLAGGPFDEQFF.

The chain employs TRBV4-1 and TRBJ1-5, with a possible D match to TRBD1 (5 bases). Germline V gene data show CDR1 as MGHRA and CDR2 as YSYEKL. Trimming stripped 1 base from V and 3 bases from J, with 7 bases between. The CDR3 is 14 residues long. The CDR3 nucleotides read TGCGCCAGCAGCCAAGCGGGGGACAATCAGCCCCAGCATTTT. Encoded protein: CASSQAGDNQPQHF.

The chain has TRBV5-6 and TRBJ2-5; D ambiguous. The tail of the sequence fits TRBJ2-7 better, so the J call may be wrong. The CDR3 length is 11 residues. Germline CDR1 SGHDT, CDR2 YYEEEE. The CDR3 protein is CASSVSYEQYF. Here the CDR3 DNA reads TGTGCCAGCAGCGTATCCTACGAGCAGTACTTC.

The chain employs TRBV7-9 and TRBJ1-2; TRBD1 matches 7 bases. The CDR3 spans 14 residues. The V and J ends lost 5 bases and 4 bases, in that order; junction bases with no gene match: 7. Germline V gene sequence: CDR1 SEHNR, CDR2 FQNEAQ (reference sequence). CDR3: CASSARDSIYGYTF. CDR3 DNA: TGTGCCAGCAGCGCCCGGGACAGTATCTATGGCTACACCTTC.